These T cell receptor beta chains were read from a single sample in a study of T cell changes during pregnancy in multiple sclerosis. Here immunoSEQ multiplex PCR was the method, and the copy in TCRdb shows in-frame clones only, minus some. The sample has 60,000 to 80,000 clones, 75% to 90% seen once. The sequenced sample was peripheral blood, obtained before pregnancy. Every receptor here comes from a female donor with multiple sclerosis, enrolled in a pregnancy study. The conserved cysteine and the conserved F or W are not part of the CDR3 here.

j_gene	v_gene	CDR3aa
TRBJ1-2	TRBV29-1	SVEDSEGLSGDYGYT
TRBJ1-2	TRBV30	AWSKGNGYT
TRBJ2-7	TRBV7-2	ASSLGLSAAYDEQY
TRBJ2-2	TRBV2	AKDRGSNTGELF
TRBJ1-1	TRBV13	ASSLVGPGGTEAF
TRBJ1-2	TRBV5-1	ASSFTGEIGYT
TRBJ1-5	TRBV19	ASSFSGTATSQPQH
TRBJ2-5	TRBV30	AWKGGRDQETQY
TRBJ2-5	TRBV6-5	ASRSTTETQY
TRBJ2-2	TRBV27	ASSSIGGDTGELF
TRBJ1-2	TRBV11-1	ASSVDRRYGYT
TRBJ2-6	TRBV5-6	ASGELASGANVLT
TRBJ2-1	TRBV5-4	ASSPPLAGGNEQF
TRBJ2-7	TRBV6-1	ASSETRDYEQY
TRBJ1-1	TRBV2	ASSRGLGNTEAF
TRBJ2-7	TRBV7-9	ASGYRSDNSQYEQY
TRBJ1-2	TRBV30	AWRMDRTGYGYT
TRBJ2-2	TRBV13	ASSPDRQDTGELF
TRBJ2-2	TRBV29-1	SARDSNTGELF
TRBJ2-3	TRBV9	ASSRRGGLAGAVTGDTQY
TRBJ2-5	TRBV27	ASSLYLAGMETQY
TRBJ2-1	TRBV6-5	ASSPRIGSYNEQF
TRBJ1-1	TRBV9	ASSPHPGSEAF
TRBJ2-5	TRBV7-3	ASSLNPGGETQY
TRBJ1-2	TRBV6-5	ASSRDGGYT
TRBJ1-1	TRBV2	ASTGGQEFTEAF
TRBJ1-1	TRBV4-2	ASSQEDRANTEAF
TRBJ1-2	TRBV6-4	ARRRNRPYGYT
TRBJ2-7	TRBV18	ASSLIGQGLNEQY
TRBJ2-7	TRBV11-2	ASSLASGTYEQY
TRBJ1-2	TRBV5-1	ASEFSRGYGYT
TRBJ1-5	TRBV19	ASNQGAIKISNQPQH
TRBJ2-7	TRBV9	ASSVGWDSSYEQY
TRBJ1-2	TRBV7-6	ASSPRTTGHYGYT
TRBJ1-5	TRBV6-1	ASSEWGLADQPQH